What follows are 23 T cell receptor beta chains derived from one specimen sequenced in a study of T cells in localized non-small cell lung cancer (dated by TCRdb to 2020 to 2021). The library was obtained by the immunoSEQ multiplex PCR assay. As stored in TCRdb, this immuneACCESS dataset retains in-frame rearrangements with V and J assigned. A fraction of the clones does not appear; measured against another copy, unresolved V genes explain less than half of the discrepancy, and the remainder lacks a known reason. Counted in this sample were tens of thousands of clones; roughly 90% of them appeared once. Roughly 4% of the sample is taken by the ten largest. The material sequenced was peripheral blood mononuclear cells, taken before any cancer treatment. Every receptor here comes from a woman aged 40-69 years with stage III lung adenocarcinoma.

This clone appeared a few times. The CDR3 DNA reads TGTGCCAGCTCACCGTACCAAGAGACCCAGTACTTC. Translation gives CASSPYQETQYF. This chain connects TRBV18 to TRBJ2-5; unclear D gene. CDR3 size: 12 residues. Per the germline V gene, CDR1 is KGHSH and CDR2 is LQKENI. Trimming removed 3 bases at V and 0 bases at J, with 2 bases between.

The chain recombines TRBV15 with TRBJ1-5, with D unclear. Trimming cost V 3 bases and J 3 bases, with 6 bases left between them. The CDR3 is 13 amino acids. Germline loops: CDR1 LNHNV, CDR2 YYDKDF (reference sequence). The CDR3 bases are TGTGCCACCAGCAGTGGGATCAATCAGCCCCAGCATTTT. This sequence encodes CATSSGINQPQHF.

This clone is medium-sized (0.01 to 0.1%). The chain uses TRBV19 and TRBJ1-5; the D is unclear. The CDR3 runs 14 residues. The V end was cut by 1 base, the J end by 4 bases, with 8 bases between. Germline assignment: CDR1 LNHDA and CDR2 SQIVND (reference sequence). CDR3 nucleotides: TGTGCCAGTAGTATAGTTGCTTTGAATCAGCCCCAGCATTTT. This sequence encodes CASSIVALNQPQHF.

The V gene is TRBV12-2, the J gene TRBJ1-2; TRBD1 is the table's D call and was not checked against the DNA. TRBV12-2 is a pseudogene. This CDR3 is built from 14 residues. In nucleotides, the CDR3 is TGTGCAAGTCGCCAACAGGGTTCTAACTATGGCTACACCTTC. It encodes CASRQQGSNYGYTF.

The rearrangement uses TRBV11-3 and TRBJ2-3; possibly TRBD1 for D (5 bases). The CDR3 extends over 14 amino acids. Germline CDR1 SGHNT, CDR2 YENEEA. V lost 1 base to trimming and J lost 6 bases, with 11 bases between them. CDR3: CASSLGSGYDTQYF. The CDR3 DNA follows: TGTGCCAGCAGCTTAGGGTCAGGGTACGATACGCAGTATTTT.

The CDR3 here is CASVQGGEKLFF. CDR3 coding DNA: TGTGCTAGCGTGCAAGGGGGTGAAAAACTGTTTTTT. The chain recombines TRBV12-5 with TRBJ1-4, with D perhaps matching TRBD1 (6 bases). This CDR3 comprises 12 residues. V was cut by 9 bases and J by 7 bases, with 12 bases left in between. The germline V gene encodes CDR1 LGHNT and CDR2 FRNRAP.

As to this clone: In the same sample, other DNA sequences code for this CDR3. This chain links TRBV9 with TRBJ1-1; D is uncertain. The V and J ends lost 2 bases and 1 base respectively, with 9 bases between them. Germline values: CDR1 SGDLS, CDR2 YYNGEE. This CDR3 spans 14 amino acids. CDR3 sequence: CASSVTTENTEAFF. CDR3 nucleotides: TGTGCCAGCAGCGTCACCACTGAGAACACTGAAGCTTTCTTT.

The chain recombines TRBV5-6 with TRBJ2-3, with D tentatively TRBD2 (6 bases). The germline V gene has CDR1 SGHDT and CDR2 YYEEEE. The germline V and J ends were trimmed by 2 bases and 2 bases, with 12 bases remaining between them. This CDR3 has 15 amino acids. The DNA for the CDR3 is TGTGCCAGCAGCTTTTTGCGGGGCTACACAGATACGCAGTATTTT. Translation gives CASSFLRGYTDTQYF.

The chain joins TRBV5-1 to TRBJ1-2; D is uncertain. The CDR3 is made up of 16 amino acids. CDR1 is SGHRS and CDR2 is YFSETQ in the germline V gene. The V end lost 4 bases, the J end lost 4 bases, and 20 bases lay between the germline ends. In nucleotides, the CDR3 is TGCGCCAGCAGCCCTGGGTTCGAACGGACCCTCTATGGCTACACCTTC. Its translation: CASSPGFERTLYGYTF.

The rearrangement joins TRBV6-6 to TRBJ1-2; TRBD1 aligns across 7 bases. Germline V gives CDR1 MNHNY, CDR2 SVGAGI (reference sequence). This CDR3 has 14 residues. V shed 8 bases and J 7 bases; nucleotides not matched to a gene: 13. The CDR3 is CASGSLDRVSGYTF. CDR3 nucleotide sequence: TGTGCCAGCGGATCGTTAGACAGGGTCAGTGGCTACACCTTC.

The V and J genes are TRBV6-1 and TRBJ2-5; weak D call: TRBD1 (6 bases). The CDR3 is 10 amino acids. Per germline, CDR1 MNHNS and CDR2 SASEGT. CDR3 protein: CGTGSETQYF. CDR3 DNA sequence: TGTGGTACAGGGTCAGAGACCCAGTACTTC.

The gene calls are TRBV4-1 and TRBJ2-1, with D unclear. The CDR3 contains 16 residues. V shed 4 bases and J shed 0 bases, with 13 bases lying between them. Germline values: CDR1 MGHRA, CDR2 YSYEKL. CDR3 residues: CASSRGRGSSYNEQFF. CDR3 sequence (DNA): TGCGCCAGCAGCCGCGGTCGAGGAAGCTCCTACAATGAGCAGTTCTTC.

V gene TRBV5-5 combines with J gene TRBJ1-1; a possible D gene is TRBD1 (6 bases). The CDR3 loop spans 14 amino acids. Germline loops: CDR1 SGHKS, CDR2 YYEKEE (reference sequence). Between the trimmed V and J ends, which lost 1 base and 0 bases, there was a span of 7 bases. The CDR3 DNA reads TGTGCCAGCAGCTTGAGGGGGTTGAACACTGAAGCTTTCTTT. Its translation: CASSLRGLNTEAFF.

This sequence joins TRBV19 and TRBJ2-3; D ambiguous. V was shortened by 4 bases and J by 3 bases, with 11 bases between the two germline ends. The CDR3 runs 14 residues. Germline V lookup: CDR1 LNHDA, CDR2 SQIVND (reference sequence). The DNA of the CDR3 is TGTGCCAGTAGTACCGGCGTGTTGACAGATACGCAGTATTTT. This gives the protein CASSTGVLTDTQYF.

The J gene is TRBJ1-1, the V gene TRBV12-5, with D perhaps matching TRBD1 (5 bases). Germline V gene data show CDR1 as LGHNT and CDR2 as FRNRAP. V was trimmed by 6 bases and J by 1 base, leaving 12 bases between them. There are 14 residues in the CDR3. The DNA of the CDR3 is TGTGCTAGTGGCTTAGGGACGGAGAACACTGAAGCTTTCTTT. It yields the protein CASGLGTENTEAFF.

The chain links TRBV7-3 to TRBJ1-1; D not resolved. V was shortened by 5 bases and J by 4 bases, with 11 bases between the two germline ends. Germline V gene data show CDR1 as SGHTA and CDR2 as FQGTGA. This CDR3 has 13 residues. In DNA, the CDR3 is TGTGCCAGCAGCGCCGTTTTTGGCACTGAAGCTTTCTTT. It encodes CASSAVFGTEAFF.

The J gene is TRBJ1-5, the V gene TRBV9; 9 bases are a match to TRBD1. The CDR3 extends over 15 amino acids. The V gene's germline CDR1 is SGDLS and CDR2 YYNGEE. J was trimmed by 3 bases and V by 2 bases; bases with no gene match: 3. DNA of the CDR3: TGTGCCAGCAGCGTCGGACAGGGGACCAATCAGCCCCAGCATTTT. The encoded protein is CASSVGQGTNQPQHF.

The CDR3 nucleotides read TGTGCCAGCAGGGTATACGGGACAGGGGATTTGTACAATGAGCAGTTCTTC. This sequence encodes CASRVYGTGDLYNEQFF. This chain connects TRBV21-1 to TRBJ2-1; the D call TRBD1 from the table was never checked on the DNA. TRBV21-1 is termed a pseudogene. The CDR3 totals 17 residues.

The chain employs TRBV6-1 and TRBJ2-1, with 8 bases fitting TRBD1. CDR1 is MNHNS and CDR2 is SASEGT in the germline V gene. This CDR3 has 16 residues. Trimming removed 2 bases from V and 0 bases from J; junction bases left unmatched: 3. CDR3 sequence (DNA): TGTGCCAGCAGTGAACGCGGGACAGGCTCCTACAATGAGCAGTTCTTC. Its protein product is CASSERGTGSYNEQFF.

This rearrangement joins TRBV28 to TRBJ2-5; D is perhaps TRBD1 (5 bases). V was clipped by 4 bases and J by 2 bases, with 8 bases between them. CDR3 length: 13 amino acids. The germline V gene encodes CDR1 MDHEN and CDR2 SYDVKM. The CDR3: CASSSQVQETQYF. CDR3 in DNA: TGTGCCAGCAGTTCACAGGTACAAGAGACCCAGTACTTC. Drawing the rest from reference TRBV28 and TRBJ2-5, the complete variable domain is DVKVTQSSRYLVKRTGEKVFLECVQDMDHENMFWYRQDPGLGLRLIYFSYDVKMKEKGDIPEGYSVSREKKERFSLILESASTNQTSMYLCASSSQVQETQYFGPGTRLLVL.

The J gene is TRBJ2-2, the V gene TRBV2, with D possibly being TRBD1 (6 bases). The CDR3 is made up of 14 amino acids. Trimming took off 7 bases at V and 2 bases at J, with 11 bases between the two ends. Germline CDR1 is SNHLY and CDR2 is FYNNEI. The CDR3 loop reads CASTRTDNTGELFF. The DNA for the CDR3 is TGTGCCAGCACCCGGACAGATAACACCGGGGAGCTGTTTTTT.

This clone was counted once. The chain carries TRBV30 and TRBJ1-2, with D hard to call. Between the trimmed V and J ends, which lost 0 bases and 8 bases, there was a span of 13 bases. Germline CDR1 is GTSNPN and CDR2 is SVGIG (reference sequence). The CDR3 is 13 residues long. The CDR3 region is CAWSVGTRGGYTF. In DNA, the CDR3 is TGTGCCTGGAGTGTAGGAACCCGGGGAGGCTACACCTTC.

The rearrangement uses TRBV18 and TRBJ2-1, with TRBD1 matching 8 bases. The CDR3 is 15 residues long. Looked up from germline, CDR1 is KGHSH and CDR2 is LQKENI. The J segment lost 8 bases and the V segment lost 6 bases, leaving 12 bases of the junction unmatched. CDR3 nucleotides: TGTGCCAGCTCTTTGACAGGGGCTACGAACGATGAGCAGTTCTTC. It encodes CASSLTGATNDEQFF.